The following is a TCR beta chain sequence with its context. This receptor's antigen is unknown. Qualities for individual bases were not recorded, and no much larger clone is one base off. These data are taken from a study of CD8+ T cells in alopecia areata (dated by TCRdb to between 2017 and 2018). Some background on the complete study: The treated patients took part in an open-label pilot trial in which moderate-to-severe alopecia areata was treated with oral tofacitinib at 5 to 10 mg twice daily. Tofacitinib was administered for 6 to 18 months, and 6 months of follow-up off drug were then conducted to assess delayed response and recurrence. The SALT score, which quantifies the percentage of affected scalp surface area, was used to measure disease severity in treated patients. High-throughput TCRbeta sequencing was used to examine T cell clonal expansion in alopecia areata in both the C3H/HeJ mouse model and human patients. Human TCRbeta sequencing covered scalp tissue and sorted CD4+ and CD8+ peripheral blood T cells from patchy and totalis/universalis alopecia areata patients and healthy controls. Biopsies were taken from tofacitinib-treated patients at baseline and again at 4 and 24 weeks into treatment, and several of those patients also had a later scalp biopsy. Clonality in the scalp was compared among normal scalp (n=4), patchy alopecia areata scalp (n=8), and alopecia totalis/universalis scalp (n=8). The RNA source kit depended on sample type: the PAXgene miRNA kit for fixed scalp, the miRNeasy kit for PBMCs, and the RNeasy kit for mouse skin. TCRbeta CDR3 regions were amplified by immunoSEQ multiplex PCR with 35 Vbeta forward and 13 Jbeta reverse primers. Overall study results and their limits: TCR sequences shared between patients were less clear than in mice, possibly partly because of HLA diversity in the patient population. Scalp TCR repertoire analysis is complicated because resident alphabeta T cells in normal human skin are also sequenced, whereas mouse skin is dominated by gammadelta T cells. Because the treated cohort was small and had just a single nonresponder, larger studies are needed to establish links between baseline CD8+ expansion and response. During tofacitinib treatment, many expanded lesional clones remained in scalp and blood, and this persistence may partly explain relapse after treatment is stopped. Higher clonality and more expanded CD8+ clones were observed in lesional scalp than in normal scalp, particularly in alopecia totalis/universalis, a finding suggestive of antigenic drive. Tofacitinib significantly decreased scalp clonality and the number of expanded CD8+ clones among the top 100 scalp clones.

The library was built by means of the immunoSEQ multiplex PCR assay. To provide template for TCR sequencing, every sample had RNA extracted and reverse transcribed into cDNA. First-strand cDNA was synthesized with SuperScript III using a 2:1 mix of oligo-dT and random hexamers. Amplification bias was assessed with a synthetic immune receptor repertoire, and residual bias was removed computationally. In the paper's pipeline: Raw reads were preprocessed for error removal, and CDR3 was defined according to IMGT conventions as running from the conserved cysteine to phenylalanine. Clonality was computed by normalizing Shannon entropy by log2 of the number of productive unique TCRs and subtracting the result from 1. Whether scalp clones were CD4 or CD8 was inferred by matching scalp TCRbeta sequences against CD4 and CD8 repertoires sorted from blood. TCRdb provides this immuneACCESS table in a form limited to in-frame rearrangements. Some clones are lacking; in checked studies, under half of them reflect an unresolved V gene, and why the rest are absent is not known. That table supplies the V and J calls and clone size; D and trimming were determined from the DNA. The sample has 200,000 to 250,000 clones on record, around two fifths of them singletons. About 2.4% of the sample goes to the ten largest clones.

V lost 6 bases and J lost 7 bases, and the count of bases not matched to a germline gene is 12. Including the terminal cysteine and phenylalanine, the CDR3 comprises 15 residues. The retained sequence is limited to the CDR3, 45 bases, with the frame set at the first base. The germline V gene supplies CDR1 MDHEN and CDR2 SYDVKM. Sample treatment or condition, as interpreted from the label and publication: oral pan-JAK inhibitor, 5-10 mg twice daily. Lesional scalp punch biopsies and peripheral blood were collected from alopecia areata patients. PBMCs were separated by density centrifugation and stained for CD3, CD4 and CD8, after which CD4+ and CD8+ T cells were sorted on a FACSAria.

This TCR derives from a human donor with alopecia areata. The sample was CD4+ T cells sorted from blood, taken at roughly week 36, from a patient treated with tofacitinib. The sequence is built from TRBV28 and TRBJ2-7; the junction holds 10 bases that match TRBD2. The DNA is TGTGCCAGCAGCTCCTCGGCTAGCGGGAGTTGGGAGCAGTACTTC. This gives the protein CASSSSASGSWEQYF.